These 14 T cell receptor beta chains came from one sample sequenced in a study of post-analysis software for immune sequencing data. Study results and caveats: Controls had lower frequencies than patients of 4 or 5 TRBV segments, which included TRBV5-6, TRBV5-1 and TRBV20-1.

Included in the TCR beta cDNA libraries were unique molecular identifiers. TCRdb re-called the PCR reads through MiXCR, storing one row per CDR3 protein. The table lists about 200,000 distinct CDR3 sequences, approximately 30% of them singletons. No cognate antigen is known for these TCRs. The sequencing sample was made of blood. All receptors come from a girl under 18 with multiple sclerosis.

This chain links TRBV21-1 with TRBJ1-1; the table's D call, TRBD1, was not checked against the DNA. TRBV21-1 is assigned pseudogene status. The CDR3 sequence is 15 residues long. CDR3 residues: CASSSRPTGDTEAFF. CDR3 bases: TGTGCCAGCAGCTCGCGACCCACAGGGGACACTGAAGCTTTCTTT.

This clonotype was counted ten times or more. The rearrangement joins TRBV12-3 or TRBV12-4 to TRBJ2-7; D is uncertain. Trimming cost V 1 base and J 3 bases, with 10 bases left between them. The CDR3 extends over 14 amino acids. The CDR3 protein is CASSLGPGRYEQYF. The CDR3 coding sequence is TGTGCCAGCAGTTTAGGGCCAGGTCGCTACGAGCAGTACTTC.

Note on this clonotype: A much larger clone differs from this one at a single base, so this may be a read error. The V and J genes are TRBV27 and TRBJ2-5; no firm D call. Germline assignment: CDR1 MNHEY and CDR2 SMNVEV (reference sequence). Trimming shortened V by 0 bases and J by 11 bases, and 13 bases separated the two germline ends. The CDR3 is 13 residues long. The CDR3 region is CASSLSRLNEQYF. DNA for the CDR3: TGTGCCAGCAGTTTATCCCGCCTTAATGAGCAGTACTTC.

This clonotype was recorded many times. The chain links TRBV7-9 to TRBJ2-5; the match to TRBD1 covers 8 bases. V shed 7 bases and J 5 bases; nucleotides not matched to a gene: 6. CDR1 and CDR2 (germline): SEHNR, FQNEAQ (reference sequence). The CDR3 has 13 amino acids. As DNA, the CDR3 is TGTGCCAGCACCCCGGGACAGGCGGAGACCCAGTACTTC. This translates into CASTPGQAETQYF.

This clonotype has a count of ten or more. The rearrangement links TRBV7-2 to TRBJ2-1, with 10 positions matching TRBD2. Losses at the gene ends were 4 bases for V and 5 bases for J; bases not matched to a gene: 2. This CDR3 contains 14 residues. Germline V gene data show CDR1 as SGHTA and CDR2 as FQGNSA. The CDR3 reads CASSSSGGHNEQFF. The CDR3 coding sequence is TGTGCCAGCAGCTCTAGCGGGGGCCACAATGAGCAGTTCTTC.

A few counts support this clonotype. The chain carries TRBV10-3 and TRBJ1-1, with 10 bases that match TRBD1. With V trimmed by 6 bases and J by 3 bases, 10 bases remained unmatched. The CDR3 sequence is 16 residues long. Per germline, CDR1 ENHRY and CDR2 SYGVKD. For the CDR3, the DNA is TGTGCCATCAGCGACCCCGGGACAGGGGCTCACACTGAAGCTTTCTTT. Translated, it gives CAISDPGTGAHTEAFF.

The chain employs TRBV20-1 and TRBJ2-7, with 11 bases matching TRBD1. Per germline, CDR1 DFQATT and CDR2 SNEGSKA (reference sequence). V lost 3 bases and J lost 7; bases outside the gene matches: 17. The CDR3 is made up of 17 amino acids. The CDR3 nucleotides read TGCAGTGCTAGGGGGACAGGGGGTCCAAATAGATCTAGAGAGCAGTACTTC. Protein: CSARGTGGPNRSREQYF.

Ten or more counts support this clonotype. The chain carries TRBV6-1 and TRBJ2-5; D ambiguous. V was shortened by 2 bases and J by 0 bases, with 7 bases between the two germline ends. The CDR3 runs 14 residues. Germline assignment: CDR1 MNHNS and CDR2 SASEGT. This chain's CDR3 is CASSESRYQETQYF. The CDR3 nucleotides read TGTGCCAGCAGTGAATCAAGGTACCAAGAGACCCAGTACTTC.

This clonotype showed up just a few times. This chain joins TRBV5-1 and TRBJ1-1, with a weak D call TRBD1 (5 bases). Germline CDR1 SGHRS, CDR2 YFSETQ. The length of the CDR3 is 15 residues. Trimming stripped 2 bases from V and 4 bases from J, with 15 bases between. The CDR3 nucleotides are TGCGCCAGCAGCTTTTCGGGGGGGTCGAGCACTGAAGCTTTCTTT. Its translation: CASSFSGGSSTEAFF.

The rearrangement links TRBV28 to TRBJ2-2; TRBD1 matches 7 bases. J was trimmed by 6 bases and V by 5 bases; bases with no gene match: 15. CDR1 and CDR2 from the germline V gene are MDHEN and SYDVKM. There are 17 residues in the CDR3. CDR3 in DNA: TGTGCCAGCAGTCCCCCGGATGGAAGGGGGCGGTCCGGGGAGCTGTTTTTT. It codes for CASSPPDGRGRSGELFF.

This clonotype was detected many times. The J gene is TRBJ2-1, the V gene TRBV5-1, with D maybe TRBD2 (7 bases). The CDR3 is made up of 14 amino acids. Trimming removed 2 bases from V and 5 bases from J, with 11 bases in between. CDR1 and CDR2 from the germline V gene are SGHRS and YFSETQ. The CDR3, as DNA: TGCGCCAGCAGCTTAGGGGGGAGGGACAATGAGCAGTTCTTC. Its protein is CASSLGGRDNEQFF.

This clonotype was counted a few times. One end of the junction fails to match germline, which may point to a read error. The chain combines TRBV4-2 with TRBJ2-7, with 9 bases aligning to TRBD1. The CDR3 contains 15 residues. Germline-derived CDR1 and CDR2 are LGHNA and YNFKEQ. CDR3 protein: CASNQDWDRVYEQYF. The CDR3 bases are TGTGCCAGCAACCAAGATTGGGACAGGGTCTACGAGCAGTACTTC.

This sequence joins TRBV3-1 and TRBJ2-3; 8 bases line up with TRBD1. The trim removed 1 base at V and 4 bases at J, leaving 7 bases unmatched. CDR3 size: 16 residues. The germline CDR1 and CDR2 sequences are LGHDT and YNNKEL (reference sequence). In DNA, the CDR3 is TGTGCCAGCAGCCAAGGTCTCCCGGACAGGGCAGATACGCAGTATTTT. Its protein product is CASSQGLPDRADTQYF.

As concerns this clonotype: Possible read error: a much larger clone is one base away. The V call is TRBV18, the J call TRBJ2-7; 9 positions agree with TRBD1. The end of the DNA fits TRBJ2-4 better, so the J call may be wrong. The CDR3 loop spans 14 amino acids. Looked up from germline, CDR1 is KGHSH and CDR2 is LQKENI. CDR3 DNA: TGTGCCAGCTCCCCGGACAGGGGAACGGACATTCAGTACTTC. Translation: CASSPDRGTDIQYF.